Listed below are T cell receptor beta chains from one sample, sequenced in a study of blood T cell repertoires in COVID-19. Profiling relied on immunoSEQ multiplex PCR, and the TCRdb table lists in-frame clones only, not all of them. The data show some 300,000 clones, around nine tenths seen once. Sequenced: peripheral blood. The receptors originated from a woman in her seventies with COVID-19, enrolled during active disease. The CDR3 runs from the conserved cysteine through the conserved F or W. D genes are given only for firm matches. The size entry is marked missing in some rows and otherwise reads once, few, many or a size class.

>14|TRBV7-9|TRBJ1-4|TRBD1|-
TGTGCCAGCAGCCCCGACAGGGTTAATGAAAAACTGTTTTTT
CASSPDRVNEKLFF
>12|TRBV11-1|TRBJ1-1|-|-
TGTGCCAGCAGCCCCACTCACACTGAAGCTTTCTTT
CASSPTHTEAFF
>18|TRBV14|TRBJ2-6|TRBD2|-
TGTGCCAGCAGCCAAGATTTCGGGAGGGGCTCTGGGGCCAACGTCCTGACTTTC
CASSQDFGRGSGANVLTF
>14|TRBV2|TRBJ2-7|TRBD2|-
TGTGCCAGCAGTGAAAAGGGACTAGACTACGAGCAGTACTTC
CASSEKGLDYEQYF
>15|TRBV2|TRBJ2-5|-|-
TGTGCCAGCAGAAACCAGGAACGGGGTAAAAAGACCCAGTACTTC
CASRNQERGKKTQYF
>13|TRBV11-2|TRBJ1-1|-|-
TGTGCCAGCAGCTTAGATCACCAGACTGAAGCTTTCTTT
CASSLDHQTEAFF
>13|TRBV7-3|TRBJ2-1|-|-
TGTGCCAGCAGCTCTGGACTGGTAAATGAGCAGTTCTTC
CASSSGLVNEQFF
>15|TRBV6-2/TRBV6-3|TRBJ1-5|-|few
TGTGCCAGCAGTTACTCGATTTCCGCGGGCCAGCCCCAGCATTTT
CASSYSISAGQPQHF
>14|TRBV23-1|TRBJ2-7|-|-
TGCGCCAGCAGTCAATCCTTACGGTCCTACGAGCAGTACTTC
CASSQSLRSYEQYF
>16|TRBV5-1|TRBJ2-5|TRBD2|-
TGCGCCAGCAGCTTGGCCTTGGGGGGGAGAGCGGAGACCCAGTACTTC
CASSLALGGRAETQYF
>14|TRBV19|TRBJ2-3|-|-
TGTGCTACTTTCGGGGGATCCGTCACAGATACGCAGTATTTT
CATFGGSVTDTQYF